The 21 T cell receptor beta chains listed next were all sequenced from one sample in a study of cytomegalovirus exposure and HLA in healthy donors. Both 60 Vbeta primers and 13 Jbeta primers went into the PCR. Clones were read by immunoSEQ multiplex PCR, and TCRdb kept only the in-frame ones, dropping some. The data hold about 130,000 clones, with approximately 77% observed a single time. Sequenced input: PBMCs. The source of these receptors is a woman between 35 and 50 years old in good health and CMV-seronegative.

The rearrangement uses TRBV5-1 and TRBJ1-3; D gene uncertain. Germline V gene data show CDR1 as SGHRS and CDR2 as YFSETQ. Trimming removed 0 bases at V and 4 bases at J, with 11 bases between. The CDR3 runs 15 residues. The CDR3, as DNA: TGCGCCAGCAGCTTGGACGGGGAACAGGGAAACACCATATATTTT. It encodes CASSLDGEQGNTIYF.

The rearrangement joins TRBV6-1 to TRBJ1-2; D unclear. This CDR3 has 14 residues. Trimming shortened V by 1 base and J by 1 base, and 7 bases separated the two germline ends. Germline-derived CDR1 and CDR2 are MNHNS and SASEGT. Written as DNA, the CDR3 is TGTGCCAGCAGTGAAGGGGCAGGTAACTATGGCTACACCTTC. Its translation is CASSEGAGNYGYTF.

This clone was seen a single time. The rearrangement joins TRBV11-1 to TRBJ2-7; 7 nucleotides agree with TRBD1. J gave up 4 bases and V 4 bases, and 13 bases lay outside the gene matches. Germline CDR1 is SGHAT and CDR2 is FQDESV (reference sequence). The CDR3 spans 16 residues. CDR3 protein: CASSSHRTGDLYEQYF. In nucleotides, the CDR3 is TGTGCCAGCAGCTCACACAGGACAGGAGATCTGTACGAGCAGTACTTC.

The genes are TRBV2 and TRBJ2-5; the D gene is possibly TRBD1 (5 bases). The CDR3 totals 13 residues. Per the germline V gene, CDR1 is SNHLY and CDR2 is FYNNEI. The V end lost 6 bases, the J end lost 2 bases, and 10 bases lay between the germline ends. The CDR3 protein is CASRKTEQETQYF. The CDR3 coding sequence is TGTGCCAGCAGGAAGACAGAACAAGAGACCCAGTACTTC.

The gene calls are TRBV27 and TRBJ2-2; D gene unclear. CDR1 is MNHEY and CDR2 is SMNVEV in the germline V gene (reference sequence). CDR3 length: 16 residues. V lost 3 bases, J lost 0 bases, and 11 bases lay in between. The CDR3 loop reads CASSLVPTANTGELFF. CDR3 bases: TGTGCCAGCAGTTTGGTACCTACAGCGAACACCGGGGAGCTGTTTTTT.

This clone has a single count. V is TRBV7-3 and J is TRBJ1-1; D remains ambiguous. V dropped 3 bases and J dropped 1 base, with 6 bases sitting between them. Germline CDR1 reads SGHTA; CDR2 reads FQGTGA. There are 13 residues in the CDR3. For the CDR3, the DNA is TGTGCCAGCAGCTTTCAACAGAACACTGAAGCTTTCTTT. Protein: CASSFQQNTEAFF.

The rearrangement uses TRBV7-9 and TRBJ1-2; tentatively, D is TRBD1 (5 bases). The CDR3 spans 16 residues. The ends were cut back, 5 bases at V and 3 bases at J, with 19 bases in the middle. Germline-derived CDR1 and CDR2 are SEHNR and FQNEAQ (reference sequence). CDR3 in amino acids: CASSPVGGVLDYGYTF. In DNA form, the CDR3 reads TGTGCCAGCAGCCCGGTTGGGGGGGTCCTTGACTATGGCTACACCTTC.

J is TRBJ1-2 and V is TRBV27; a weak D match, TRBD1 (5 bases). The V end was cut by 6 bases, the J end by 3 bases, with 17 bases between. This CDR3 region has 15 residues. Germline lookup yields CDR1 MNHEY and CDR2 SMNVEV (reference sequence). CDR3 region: CASRVGGTIDYGYTF. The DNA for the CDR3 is TGTGCCAGCAGGGTCGGAGGGACCATCGACTATGGCTACACCTTC.

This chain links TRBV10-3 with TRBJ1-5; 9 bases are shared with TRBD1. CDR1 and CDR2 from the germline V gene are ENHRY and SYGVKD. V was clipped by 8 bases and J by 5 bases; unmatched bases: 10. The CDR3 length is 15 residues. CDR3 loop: CAIASTGGFDQPQHF. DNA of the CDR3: TGTGCCATCGCAAGTACAGGGGGCTTCGATCAGCCCCAGCATTTT.

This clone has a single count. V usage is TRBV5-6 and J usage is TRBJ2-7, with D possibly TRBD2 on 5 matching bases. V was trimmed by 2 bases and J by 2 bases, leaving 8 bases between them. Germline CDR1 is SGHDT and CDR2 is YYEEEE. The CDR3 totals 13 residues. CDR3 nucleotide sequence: TGTGCCAGCAGCTTAGGGAGTACCTACGAGCAGTACTTC. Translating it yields CASSLGSTYEQYF.

The CDR3 is CASSAHSSNTEAFF. CDR3 sequence (DNA): TGTGCCAGCAGCGCGCACAGTTCGAACACTGAAGCTTTCTTT. V and J are TRBV9 and TRBJ1-1; D gene uncertain. This CDR3 is built from 14 residues. Trimming removed 3 bases from V and 1 base from J, with 10 bases in between. Germline V gene data show CDR1 as SGDLS and CDR2 as YYNGEE. Variable domain in full (rest from reference TRBV9 and TRBJ1-1): DSGVTQTPKHLITATGQRVTLRCSPRSGDLSVYWYQQSLDQGLQFLIQYYNGEERAKGNILERFSAQQFPDLHSELNLSSLELGDSALYFCASSAHSSNTEAFFGQGTRLTVV.

The CDR3 loop reads CAWSVRVAGEQFF. The CDR3 bases are TGTGCCTGGAGTGTACGGGTGGCGGGGGAGCAGTTCTTC. The chain joins TRBV30 to TRBJ2-1; possible D gene TRBD2, 6 bases. The V and J ends lost 0 bases and 10 bases respectively, with 13 bases between them. There are 13 residues in the CDR3. CDR1 and CDR2 from the germline V gene are GTSNPN and SVGIG (reference sequence).

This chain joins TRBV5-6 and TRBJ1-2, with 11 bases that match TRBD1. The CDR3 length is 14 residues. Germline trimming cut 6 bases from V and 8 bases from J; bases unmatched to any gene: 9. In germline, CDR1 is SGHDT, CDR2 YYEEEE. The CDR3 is CASTRDRGGSGYTF. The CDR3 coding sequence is TGTGCCAGCACCCGGGACAGGGGGGGTTCAGGCTACACCTTC.

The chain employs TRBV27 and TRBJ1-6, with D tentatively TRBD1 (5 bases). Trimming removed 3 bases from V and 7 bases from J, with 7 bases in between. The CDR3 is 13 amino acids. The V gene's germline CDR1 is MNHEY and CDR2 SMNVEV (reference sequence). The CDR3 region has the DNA TGTGCCAGCAGTTTGCCAGGGAATTCACCCCTCCACTTT. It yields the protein CASSLPGNSPLHF.

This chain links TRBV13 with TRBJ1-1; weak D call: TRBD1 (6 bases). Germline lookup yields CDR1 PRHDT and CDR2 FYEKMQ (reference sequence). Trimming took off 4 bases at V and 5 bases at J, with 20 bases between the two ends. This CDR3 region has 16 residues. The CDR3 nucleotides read TGTGCCAGCAGCTCGCACTCCCCCCTGCAGGGGACTGAAGCTTTCTTT. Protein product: CASSSHSPLQGTEAFF.

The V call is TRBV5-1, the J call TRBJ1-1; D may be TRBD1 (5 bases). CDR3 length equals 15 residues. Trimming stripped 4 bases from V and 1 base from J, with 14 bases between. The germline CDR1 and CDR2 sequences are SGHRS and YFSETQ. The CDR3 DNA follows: TGCGCCAGCAGCACCGGAAATACAGGGAACACTGAAGCTTTCTTT. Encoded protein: CASSTGNTGNTEAFF.

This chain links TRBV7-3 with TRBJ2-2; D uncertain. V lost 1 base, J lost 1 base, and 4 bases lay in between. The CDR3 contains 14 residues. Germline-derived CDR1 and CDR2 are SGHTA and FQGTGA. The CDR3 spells CASSLNMNTGELFF. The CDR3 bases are TGTGCCAGCAGCTTAAACATGAACACCGGGGAGCTGTTTTTT.

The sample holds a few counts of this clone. The CDR3 is CASSLPGDQPQHF. The DNA for the CDR3 is TGTGCCAGCAGTCTTCCAGGGGATCAGCCCCAGCATTTT. The J gene is TRBJ1-5, the V gene TRBV6-6; possible D gene TRBD1, 6 bases. In germline, CDR1 is MNHNY, CDR2 SVGAGI (reference sequence). CDR3 length equals 13 residues. V was trimmed by 5 bases and J by 5 bases, leaving 10 bases between them.

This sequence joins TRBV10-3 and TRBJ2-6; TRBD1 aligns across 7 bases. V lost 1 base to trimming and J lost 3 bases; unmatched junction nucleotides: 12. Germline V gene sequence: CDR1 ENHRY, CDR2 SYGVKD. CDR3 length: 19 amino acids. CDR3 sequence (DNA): TGTGCCATCAGTGAGTGGCCGGGACAGCTAACGGGTGGGGCCAACGTCCTGACTTTC. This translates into CAISEWPGQLTGGANVLTF.

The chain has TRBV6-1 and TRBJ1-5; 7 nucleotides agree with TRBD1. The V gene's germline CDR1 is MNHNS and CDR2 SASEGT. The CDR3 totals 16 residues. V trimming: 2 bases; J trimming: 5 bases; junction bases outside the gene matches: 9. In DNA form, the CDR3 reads TGTGCCAGCAGTGAACTTGACAGGGTTGGTCATCAGCCCCAGCATTTT. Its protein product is CASSELDRVGHQPQHF.

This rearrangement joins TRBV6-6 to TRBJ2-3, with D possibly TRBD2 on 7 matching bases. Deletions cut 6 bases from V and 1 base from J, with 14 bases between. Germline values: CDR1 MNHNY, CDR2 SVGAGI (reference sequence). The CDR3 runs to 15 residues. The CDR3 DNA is TGTGCCAGCAGAAACGGGGGGCAGGGCACAGATACGCAGTATTTT. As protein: CASRNGGQGTDTQYF.